This is a list of T cell receptor beta chains from one sample in a study of a mutant IDH1 vaccine in newly diagnosed glioma. Antigens for these TCRs are unknown. Sequenced by immunoSEQ multiplex PCR; TCRdb stores in-frame clones only, minus some. This sample has under 35,000 clones, with about 76% found just once. The material was PBMCs, obtained from a glioma patient whose treatment included an IDH1 peptide vaccine. Every receptor here comes from a man in his fifties with glioma. Both conserved end residues are trimmed from each CDR3. The D gene is left open where the match is weak. Where a row states a size, it is once, few, many or the class of an expanded clone; other rows omit it.

TRBV7-9 TRBD1 . ASRPGQGSYEQY
TRBV5-1 . . ASSSDFTGELF
TRBV6-1 TRBD1 . ASSEDTGGSKTQY
TRBV6-6 . . ASGPEGYNEQF
TRBV29-1 . . SVARRGLFTDTQY
TRBV5-8 . few ASSLEGLGNSPLH
TRBV15 . . ATSSRAFSGNTIY
TRBV6-1 TRBD1 . ASSEIQGGNSPLH
TRBV2 . . ASRLQDTNTGELF
TRBV2 . . ASSDGGELMNTEAF
TRBV5-1 . . ASSSHWESAYNEQF
TRBV21-1 . few ASSPRWRGSTDTQY